This T cell receptor beta chain was obtained from a study of T-cell memory formation after mild COVID-19. Germline CDR1 is SGHRS and CDR2 is YFSETQ. Trimming left V 4 bases short and J 0 bases short, with 14 bases between. The CDR3 covers 16 residues. MiXCR was run by TCRdb on the 5' RACE reads, yielding one entry per CDR3 protein. Counted here are fewer than 600,000 distinct CDR3 sequences, roughly 22% occurring once; the ten biggest clones make up about 8.7%. The chain recombines TRBV5-1 with TRBJ2-1, with D possibly TRBD2 on 6 matching bases. The receptor was derived from an adult woman who had mild COVID-19 (a few samples of this study predate the infection). Cell type and time point are not known. Input material: PBMCs or a T cell subset sorted from them (not recorded which). As DNA, the CDR3 is TGCGCCAGCAGCCCGCCTACCGGGAGCTCCTACAATGAGCAGTTCTTC. This codes for CASSPPTGSSYNEQFF.